The present entry profiles one TCR beta chain with its context. V lost 5 bases, J lost 3 bases, and 14 bases lay in between. Germline lookup yields CDR1 LGHDT and CDR2 YNNKEL (reference sequence). The CDR3 has 14 amino acids. A library of TCRbeta sequences, prepared with unique molecular identifiers, was generated. TCRdb re-called the PCR reads with MiXCR, one entry per CDR3 protein. The sample has 700,000 to 950,000 distinct CDR3 sequences, roughly 15% seen once. The sample is drawn from a study of T-cell reconstitution after alpha-beta-depleted transplantation in children. The input for sequencing was PBMCs, mostly from graft donor cells, taken 360 days after TCRalphabeta/CD19-depleted stem cell transplant. The chain has TRBV3-1 and TRBJ2-7; possible D gene TRBD2, 5 bases. This TCR was recovered from a male patient aged 10 to 17 who had a stem cell transplant for acute lymphoblastic leukemia, so the T cells may come from the graft donor. CDR3 sequence: CASSIRTGYYEQYF. The CDR3 bases are TGTGCCAGCAGCATTCGGACTGGCTACTACGAGCAGTACTTC.